These 2 T cell receptor beta chains came from one sample sequenced in a study of cytomegalovirus exposure and HLA in healthy donors. The PCR ran on 60 Vbeta and 13 Jbeta primers. Repertoires were generated with immunoSEQ multiplex PCR, while TCRdb's copy carries only in-frame clones and drops some. The sample lists around 250,000 clones, around 81% occurring once. Sequenced material: PBMCs. The receptors were gathered from a woman in her sixties or seventies in good health and CMV-seropositive.

This clone was seen just once. The chain has TRBV20-1 and TRBJ1-1; no definite D call. Germline CDR1 reads DFQATT; CDR2 reads SNEGSKA (reference sequence). The CDR3 spans 11 residues. With 6 bases removed from V and 5 bases from J, the gap between germline ends came to 10 bases. CDR3 DNA: TGCAGTGCCTACGGGGTAACTGAAGCTTTCTTT. It codes for CSAYGVTEAFF.

The V and J genes are TRBV5-1 and TRBJ2-1; D uncertain. Trimming removed 4 bases from V and 5 bases from J, with 10 bases in between. Germline CDR1 SGHRS, CDR2 YFSETQ. This CDR3 is 13 amino acids long. This CDR3 reads CASSPWANNEQFF. The CDR3 DNA sequence: TGCGCCAGCAGCCCGTGGGCCAACAATGAGCAGTTCTTC.